This T cell receptor (beta chain) was identified in a study of T cell changes during pregnancy in multiple sclerosis. The V gene end was trimmed by 6 bases and the J gene end by 5 bases; junction bases not matched to a gene: 3. The CDR3 covers 12 residues. The germline V gene has CDR1 LNHDA and CDR2 SQIVND (reference sequence). The table came from immunoSEQ multiplex PCR; TCRdb's copy has only in-frame clones and leaves some out. This table has approximately 60,000 clones, about 92% appearing once. This sample comprised peripheral blood, obtained in the third trimester of pregnancy. The clonotype was recovered from a female donor in good health, enrolled as a control in a pregnancy study. The chain couples TRBV19 to TRBJ2-7; 8 bases line up with TRBD1. CDR3 amino acids: CASRQGDHEQYF. The CDR3 DNA follows: TGTGCCAGTAGACAGGGGGACCACGAGCAGTACTTC.